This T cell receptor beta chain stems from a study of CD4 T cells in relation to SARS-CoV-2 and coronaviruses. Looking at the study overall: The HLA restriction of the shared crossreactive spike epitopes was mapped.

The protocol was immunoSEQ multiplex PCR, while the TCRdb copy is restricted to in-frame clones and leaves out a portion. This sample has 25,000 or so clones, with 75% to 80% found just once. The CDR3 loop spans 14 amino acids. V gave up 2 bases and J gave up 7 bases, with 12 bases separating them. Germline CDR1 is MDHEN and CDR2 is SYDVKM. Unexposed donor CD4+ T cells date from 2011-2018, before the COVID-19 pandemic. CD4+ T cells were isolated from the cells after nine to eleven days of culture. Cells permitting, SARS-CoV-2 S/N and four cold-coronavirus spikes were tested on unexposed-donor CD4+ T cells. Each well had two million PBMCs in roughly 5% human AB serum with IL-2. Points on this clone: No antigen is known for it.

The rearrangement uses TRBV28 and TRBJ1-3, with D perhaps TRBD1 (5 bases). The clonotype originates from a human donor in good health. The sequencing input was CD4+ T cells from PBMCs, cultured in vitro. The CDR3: CASSLPQGGNTIYF. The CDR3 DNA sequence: TGTGCCAGCAGTTTACCTCAGGGAGGGAACACCATATATTTT.